The 31 T cell receptor beta chains presented below share a single source sample, sequenced in a study of T cells after yellow fever vaccination. TCRdb redid the calling of the 5' RACE reads with MiXCR, one entry per CDR3 protein. The repertoire consists of about 580,000 distinct CDR3 sequences, with 17% occurring once and the leading ten covering roughly 17%. The sequences come from PBMCs, collected 5 days after the first yellow fever vaccination. Every receptor here comes from a man aged 18 to 30 who received the YFV17D yellow fever vaccine.

This clonotype showed up just a few times. DNA of the CDR3: TGTGCCAGCAGTCTAATTGGGACACCTCCCGGACTGTCACCCCTCCACTTT. This sequence encodes CASSLIGTPPGLSPLHF. The gene calls are TRBV12-3 or TRBV12-4 and TRBJ1-6; D may be TRBD1 (6 bases). This CDR3 has 17 amino acids. Trimming stripped 5 bases from V and 10 bases from J, with 24 bases between.

A few counts support this clonotype. The chain employs TRBV3-1 and TRBJ1-5, with a possible D match to TRBD1 (5 bases). This CDR3 contains 14 residues. The germline V gene encodes CDR1 LGHDT and CDR2 YNNKEL (reference sequence). V gave up 0 bases and J gave up 5 bases, with 8 bases separating them. CDR3 in amino acids: CASSQDQGYQPQHF. The CDR3 region has the DNA TGTGCCAGCAGCCAAGATCAGGGCTATCAGCCCCAGCATTTT. Looking up the rest from reference TRBV3-1 and TRBJ1-5 gives the full variable domain: DTAVSQTPKYLVTQMGNDKSIKCEQNLGHDTMYWYKQDSKKFLKIMFSYNNKELIINETVPNRFSPKSPDKAHLNLHINSLELGDSAVYFCASSQDQGYQPQHFGDGTRLSIL.

This chain uses TRBV20-1 with TRBJ2-1; 9 bases align to TRBD1. The CDR3 runs to 15 residues. V lost 6 bases and J lost 5; bases outside the gene matches: 11. CDR1 and CDR2 from the germline V gene are DFQATT and SNEGSKA (reference sequence). The CDR3 DNA reads TGCAGTGCGTCAAGGGACAGGGTTACACACAATGAGCAGTTCTTC. Translated, it gives CSASRDRVTHNEQFF.

The chain's CDR3 is CASRQTGGADNEQFF. The CDR3 DNA follows: TGTGCCAGCAGGCAGACAGGGGGCGCGGACAATGAGCAGTTCTTC. This chain uses TRBV7-2 with TRBJ2-1; TRBD1 aligns across 10 bases. The CDR3 length is 15 residues. Trimming cost V 6 bases and J 5 bases; bases outside gene matches: 7. CDR1 is SGHTA, CDR2 FQGNSA, per germline. The variable domain in full, with the rest retrieved from reference TRBV7-2 and TRBJ2-1, is GAGVSQSPSNKVTEKGKDVELRCDPISGHTALYWYRQSLGQGLEFLIYFQGNSAPDKSGLPSDRFSAERTGGSVSTLTIQRTQQEDSAVYLCASRQTGGADNEQFFGPGTRLTVL.

Here the CDR3 DNA reads TGTGCCAGCAGCTTAAAGGGCCCAATCCGGCCTAATTCACCCCTCCACTTT. Translating gives CASSLKGPIRPNSPLHF. This chain uses TRBV5-4 with TRBJ1-6, with no clear D. V lost 2 bases to trimming and J lost 6 bases, with 18 bases between them. This CDR3 region has 17 residues. Germline CDR1 SGHNT, CDR2 YYREEE (reference sequence).

This chain links TRBV3-1 with TRBJ2-1; possibly TRBD2 for D (6 bases). CDR3 length: 15 residues. The V and J ends lost 5 bases and 2 bases respectively, with 13 bases between them. Germline lookup yields CDR1 LGHDT and CDR2 YNNKEL (reference sequence). CDR3 in amino acids: CASSKGLAPYNEQFF. In nucleotides, the CDR3 is TGTGCCAGCAGCAAGGGACTCGCCCCCTACAATGAGCAGTTCTTC.

The rearrangement links TRBV29-1 to TRBJ2-5; D perhaps matches TRBD1 (5 bases). Germline lookup yields CDR1 SQVTM and CDR2 ANQGSEA. With 5 bases removed from V and 5 bases from J, the gap between germline ends came to 21 bases. The CDR3 consists of 15 residues. As DNA, the CDR3 is TGCAGCGTTTCGGGTGAAGGGGCTTTGGGGGAGACCCAGTACTTC. Encoded protein: CSVSGEGALGETQYF.

The J gene is TRBJ2-6, the V gene TRBV20-1; D could derive from TRBD1 or TRBD2 (5 bases each). Deletions cut 3 bases from V and 2 bases from J, with 11 bases between. This CDR3 is built from 15 residues. The germline V gene has CDR1 DFQATT and CDR2 SNEGSKA (reference sequence). CDR3 nucleotides: TGCAGTGCTAGGGCTGAGGGGACTGGGGCCAACGTCCTGACTTTC. Translation: CSARAEGTGANVLTF.

This chain joins TRBV6-1 and TRBJ2-3; 8 positions agree with TRBD2. Losses at the gene ends were 7 bases for V and 6 bases for J; bases not matched to a gene: 9. Germline CDR1 MNHNS, CDR2 SASEGT. The CDR3 is 14 amino acids. Here the CDR3 reads CASTFGRVADTQYF. DNA for the CDR3: TGTGCCAGCACCTTCGGGAGGGTCGCGGATACGCAGTATTTT.

This clonotype appeared a few times. The chain is built from TRBV7-2 and TRBJ1-2; a possible D gene is TRBD1 (6 bases). The germline V gene encodes CDR1 SGHTA and CDR2 FQGNSA. The CDR3 runs 15 residues. Trimming shortened V by 2 bases and J by 6 bases, and 16 bases separated the two germline ends. CDR3 DNA sequence: TGTGCCAGCAGCTTAAAACTCCAGGGGAGGGATGGCTACACCTTC. This gives the protein CASSLKLQGRDGYTF.

The chain employs TRBV5-1 and TRBJ1-6; 11 nucleotides align to TRBD1. The CDR3 spans 16 residues. Germline V gives CDR1 SGHRS, CDR2 YFSETQ. The junction had 5 bases not matched to a gene; V was cut back by 0 bases and J by 9 bases. CDR3 residues: CASSLEGQGAVSPLHF. In nucleotides, the CDR3 is TGCGCCAGCAGCTTGGAAGGACAGGGGGCTGTTTCACCCCTCCACTTT.

In regard to this clonotype: The CDR3 ends on some other residue instead of the conserved phenylalanine or tryptophan, so this is likely a read error. This chain uses TRBV7-2 with TRBJ2-2, with D possibly being TRBD1 (6 bases). CDR3 length: 14 residues. V was pared by 5 bases and J by 13 bases, with 20 bases between. Per germline, CDR1 SGHTA and CDR2 FQGNSA. CDR3 residues: CASSPGVACWVLFC. The DNA for the CDR3 is TGTGCCAGCAGCCCAGGGGTGGCCTGCTGGGTGCTGTTTTGT.

This chain connects TRBV14 to TRBJ1-2; TRBD1 matches 9 bases. V was clipped by 2 bases and J by 2 bases; unmatched bases: 6. Germline lookup yields CDR1 SGHDN and CDR2 FVKESK. This CDR3 region has 16 residues. CDR3 sequence reads: CASSQHFGQGNYGYTF. The DNA for the CDR3 is TGTGCCAGCAGCCAACACTTCGGACAGGGGAACTATGGCTACACCTTC.

This clonotype appeared a few times. The chain employs TRBV29-1 and TRBJ2-3, with a possible D match to TRBD1 (5 bases). The CDR3 sequence is 13 residues long. The V gene's germline CDR1 is SQVTM and CDR2 ANQGSEA. With 4 bases removed from V and 2 bases from J, the gap between germline ends came to 10 bases. CDR3 nucleotides: TGCAGCGTTGTGGACATCTACACAGATACGCAGTATTTT. Translation gives CSVVDIYTDTQYF.

The gene calls are TRBV7-9 and TRBJ1-1; D is uncertain. CDR1 is SEHNR and CDR2 is FQNEAQ in the germline V gene (reference sequence). The CDR3 length is 12 residues. The ends were cut back, 5 bases at V and 7 bases at J, with 11 bases in the middle. The CDR3 coding sequence is TGTGCCAGCAGCCCAACAGTGAATGAAGCTTTCTTT. It yields the protein CASSPTVNEAFF. The full variable domain, rest sourced from reference TRBV7-9 and TRBJ1-1, is DTGVSQNPRHKITKRGQNVTFRCDPISEHNRLYWYRQTLGQGPEFLTYFQNEAQLEKSRLLSDRFSAERPKGSFSTLEIQRTEQGDSAMYLCASSPTVNEAFFGQGTRLTVV.

The genes are TRBV12-3 or TRBV12-4 and TRBJ1-3; D ambiguous. V gave up 6 bases and J gave up 0 bases, with 9 bases separating them. The CDR3 has 14 amino acids. CDR3: CASRFSYSGNTIYF. The CDR3, as DNA: TGTGCCAGCAGGTTCTCCTACTCTGGAAACACCATATATTTT.

There are many counts of this clonotype. The V gene is TRBV12-3 or TRBV12-4, the J gene TRBJ2-5; D not certain. The CDR3 length is 13 residues. The V and J ends lost 3 bases and 5 bases respectively, with 10 bases between them. In DNA, the CDR3 is TGTGCCAGCAGTTTCCAGGAATTGGAGACCCAGTACTTC. Translation: CASSFQELETQYF.

The rearrangement uses TRBV20-1 and TRBJ1-4, with D perhaps matching TRBD1 (6 bases). V was trimmed by 4 bases and J by 3 bases, leaving 12 bases between them. CDR3 size: 14 residues. Germline V gene lookup returns CDR1 DFQATT and CDR2 SNEGSKA (reference sequence). Here the CDR3 DNA reads TGCAGTGCTACCCTGGGGGCAGCTAATGAAAAACTGTTTTTT. The encoded protein is CSATLGAANEKLFF.

The rearrangement joins TRBV20-1 to TRBJ2-5; a possible D gene is TRBD2 (6 bases). V lost 4 bases, J lost 2 bases, and 20 bases lay in between. The germline V gene has CDR1 DFQATT and CDR2 SNEGSKA (reference sequence). The CDR3 has 16 amino acids. The CDR3: CSATTPLADIQETQYF. CDR3 bases: TGCAGTGCTACTACTCCCTTAGCGGACATACAAGAGACCCAGTACTTC.

This clonotype was detected only a few times. The V gene is TRBV20-1, the J gene TRBJ1-1; D is perhaps TRBD1 (5 bases). The CDR3 has 14 amino acids. Germline V gives CDR1 DFQATT, CDR2 SNEGSKA (reference sequence). V shed 1 base and J shed 4 bases, with 13 bases lying between them. CDR3 region: CSARVRGWGTEAFF. The CDR3 nucleotides read TGCAGTGCTAGAGTTCGGGGCTGGGGCACTGAAGCTTTCTTT.

This clonotype came up many times. This chain uses TRBV12-3 or TRBV12-4 with TRBJ2-2; the match to TRBD2 covers 7 bases. V was pared by 6 bases and J by 4 bases, with 8 bases of the junction left unmatched. The CDR3 has 15 amino acids. The CDR3 is CASSPRGGGTGELFF. DNA of the CDR3: TGTGCCAGCAGCCCAAGGGGCGGGGGCACCGGGGAGCTGTTTTTT.

The chain has TRBV5-1 and TRBJ2-2, with 10 bases lining up with TRBD1. V was pared by 5 bases and J by 0 bases, with 4 bases of the junction left unmatched. Germline loops: CDR1 SGHRS, CDR2 YFSETQ. The CDR3 length is 16 residues. The CDR3 nucleotides read TGCGCCAGCAGATGCGGGACAGGGGCGAACACCGGGGAGCTGTTTTTT. The encoded protein is CASRCGTGANTGELFF.

The chain is built from TRBV5-1 and TRBJ2-3, with 8 bases identical to TRBD2. V was pared by 6 bases and J by 2 bases, with 8 bases of the junction left unmatched. Germline V gene data show CDR1 as SGHRS and CDR2 as YFSETQ. This CDR3 is built from 15 residues. CDR3 region: CASTRAGGLTDTQYF. The CDR3 DNA reads as TGCGCCAGCACCCGGGCGGGGGGCCTCACAGATACGCAGTATTTT.

V usage is TRBV9 and J usage is TRBJ2-1; no reliable D call. This CDR3 has 14 amino acids. Trimming took off 0 bases at V and 4 bases at J, with 8 bases between the two ends. Germline values: CDR1 SGDLS, CDR2 YYNGEE. The CDR3 sequence is CASSVEDGYNEQFF. Written as DNA, the CDR3 is TGTGCCAGCAGCGTAGAGGATGGGTACAATGAGCAGTTCTTC.

This clonotype was counted between two and nine times. The V call is TRBV4-2, the J call TRBJ1-1; a possible D gene is TRBD1 (5 bases). The germline V gene encodes CDR1 LGHNA and CDR2 YNFKEQ. V lost 4 bases, J lost 3 bases, and 15 bases lay in between. This CDR3 has 15 amino acids. The CDR3 nucleotides are TGTGCCAGCAGCCCCGGTGGGGCTAGGGACACTGAAGCTTTCTTT. Its translation: CASSPGGARDTEAFF.

The chain joins TRBV12-3 or TRBV12-4 to TRBJ2-7, with D perhaps matching TRBD2 (5 bases). This CDR3 comprises 14 residues. Trimming took 3 bases from V and 2 from J, leaving 11 bases between them. The DNA of the CDR3 is TGTGCCAGCAGTTTTCGACGGGAAACCTACGAGCAGTACTTC. Translation: CASSFRRETYEQYF.

This clonotype was seen only a few times. J is TRBJ2-7 and V is TRBV6-1; D is possibly TRBD2 (7 bases). CDR3 length: 14 amino acids. Per the germline V gene, CDR1 is MNHNS and CDR2 is SASEGT. The V gene lost 3 bases and the J gene lost 2 bases, with 11 bases spanning the gap. CDR3 protein: CASSDWGGPYEQYV. Here the CDR3 DNA reads TGTGCCAGCAGTGACTGGGGGGGCCCCTACGAGCAGTACGTC.

This clonotype is a singleton in its sample. V usage is TRBV11-2 and J usage is TRBJ2-3; 7 bases match TRBD2. The trim removed 3 bases at V and 3 bases at J, leaving 6 bases unmatched. Germline V gene lookup returns CDR1 SGHAT and CDR2 FQNNGV. This CDR3 spans 15 amino acids. CDR3 DNA: TGTGCCAGCAGCTTGAGCGGGGCCGAGACAGATACGCAGTATTTT. Its translation: CASSLSGAETDTQYF.

The genes are TRBV9 and TRBJ2-5; 10 positions agree with TRBD2. Looked up from germline, CDR1 is SGDLS and CDR2 is YYNGEE. CDR3 length: 15 amino acids. V was pared by 4 bases and J by 5 bases, with 8 bases of the junction left unmatched. In nucleotides, the CDR3 is TGTGCCAGCAGCTCGGGACTAGCGCTGGGGGAGACCCAGTACTTC. Its protein product is CASSSGLALGETQYF.

There are a few counts of this clonotype. The J gene is TRBJ2-5, the V gene TRBV5-1; the match to TRBD2 covers 13 bases. In germline, CDR1 is SGHRS, CDR2 YFSETQ. J was trimmed by 2 bases and V by 4 bases; bases with no gene match: 2. This CDR3 is 15 amino acids long. The chain's CDR3 is CASSTLAGGQETQYF. As DNA, the CDR3 is TGCGCCAGCAGCACACTAGCGGGGGGGCAAGAGACCCAGTACTTC.

V is TRBV29-1 and J is TRBJ2-3; 11 positions agree with TRBD2. This CDR3 has 15 residues. The V gene's germline CDR1 is SQVTM and CDR2 ANQGSEA. The ends lost 6 bases at V and 0 bases at J; junction bases unmatched: 5. CDR3 DNA: TGCAGCGTGAACCGACTAGCGGGGAGCACAGATACGCAGTATTTT. It is translated as CSVNRLAGSTDTQYF.